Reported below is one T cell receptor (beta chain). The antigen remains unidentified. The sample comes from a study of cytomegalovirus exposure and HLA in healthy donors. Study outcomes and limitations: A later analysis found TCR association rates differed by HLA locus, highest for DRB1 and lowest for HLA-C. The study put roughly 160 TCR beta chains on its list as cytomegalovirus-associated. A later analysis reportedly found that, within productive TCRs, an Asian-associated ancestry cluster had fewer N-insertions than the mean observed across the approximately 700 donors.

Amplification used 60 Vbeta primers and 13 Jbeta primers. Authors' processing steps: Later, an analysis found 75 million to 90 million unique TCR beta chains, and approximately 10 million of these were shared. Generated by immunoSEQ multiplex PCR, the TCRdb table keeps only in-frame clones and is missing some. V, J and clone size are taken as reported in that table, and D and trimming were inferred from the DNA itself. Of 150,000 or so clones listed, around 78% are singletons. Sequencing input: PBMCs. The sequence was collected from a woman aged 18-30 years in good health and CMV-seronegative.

The CDR3 bases are TGTGCCAGTAGTATCGCCGGTGGTGGCGGGAACACCATATATTTT. It translates to CASSIAGGGGNTIYF. The chain employs TRBV19 and TRBJ1-3; unclear D gene. This CDR3 is 15 amino acids long. Trimming removed 3 bases at V and 7 bases at J, with 16 bases between. Germline CDR1 and CDR2: LNHDA and SQIVND (reference sequence).